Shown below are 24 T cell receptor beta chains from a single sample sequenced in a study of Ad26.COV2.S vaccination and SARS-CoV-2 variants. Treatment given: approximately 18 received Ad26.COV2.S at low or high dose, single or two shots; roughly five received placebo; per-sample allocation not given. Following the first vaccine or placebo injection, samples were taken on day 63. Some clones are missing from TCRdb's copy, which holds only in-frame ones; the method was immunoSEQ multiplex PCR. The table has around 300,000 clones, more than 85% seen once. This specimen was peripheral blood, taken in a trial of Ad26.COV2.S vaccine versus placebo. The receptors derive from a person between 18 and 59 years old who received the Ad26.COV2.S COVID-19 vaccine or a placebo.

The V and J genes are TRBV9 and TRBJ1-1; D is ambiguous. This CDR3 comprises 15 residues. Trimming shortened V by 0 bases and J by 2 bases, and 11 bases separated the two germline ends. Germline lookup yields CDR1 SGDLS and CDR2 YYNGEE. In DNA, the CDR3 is TGTGCCAGCAGCGTAGGGGTGGAGGGAAACACTGAAGCTTTCTTT. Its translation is CASSVGVEGNTEAFF.

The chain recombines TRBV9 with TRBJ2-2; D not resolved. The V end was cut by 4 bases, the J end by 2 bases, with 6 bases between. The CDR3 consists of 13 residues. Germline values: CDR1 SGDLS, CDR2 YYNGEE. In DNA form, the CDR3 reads TGTGCCAGCAGCTTGGGTAACACCGGGGAGCTGTTTTTT. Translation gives CASSLGNTGELFF.

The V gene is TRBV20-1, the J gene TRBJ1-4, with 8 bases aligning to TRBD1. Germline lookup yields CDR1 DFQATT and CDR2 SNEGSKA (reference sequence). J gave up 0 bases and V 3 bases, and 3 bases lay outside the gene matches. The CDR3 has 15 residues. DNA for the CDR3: TGCAGTGCTAGTGGACAGGGTGCAACTAATGAAAAACTGTTTTTT. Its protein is CSASGQGATNEKLFF.

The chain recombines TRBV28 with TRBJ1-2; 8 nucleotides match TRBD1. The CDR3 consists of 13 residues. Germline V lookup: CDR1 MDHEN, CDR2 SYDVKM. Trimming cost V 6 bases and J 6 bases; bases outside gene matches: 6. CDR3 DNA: TGTGCCAGCAGGCCGACAGGGGATCATGGCTACACCTTC. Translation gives CASRPTGDHGYTF.

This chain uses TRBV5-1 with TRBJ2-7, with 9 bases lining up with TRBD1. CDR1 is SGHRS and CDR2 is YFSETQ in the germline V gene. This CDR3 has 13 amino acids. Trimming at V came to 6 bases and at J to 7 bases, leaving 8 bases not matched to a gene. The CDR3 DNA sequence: TGCGCCAGCACGGACAGGGGTTCTGGGGAGCAGTACTTC. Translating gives CASTDRGSGEQYF.

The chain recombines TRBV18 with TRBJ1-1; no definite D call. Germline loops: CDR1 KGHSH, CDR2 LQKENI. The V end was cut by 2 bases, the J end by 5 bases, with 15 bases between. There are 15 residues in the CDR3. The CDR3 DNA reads TGTGCCAGCTCACCAGCTAGGTATACTGAGACTGAAGCTTTCTTT. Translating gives CASSPARYTETEAFF.

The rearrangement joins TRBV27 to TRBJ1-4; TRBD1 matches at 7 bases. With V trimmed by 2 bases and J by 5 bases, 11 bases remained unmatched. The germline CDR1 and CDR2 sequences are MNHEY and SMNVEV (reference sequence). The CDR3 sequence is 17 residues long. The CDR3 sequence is CASSLPGQEVRNEKLFF. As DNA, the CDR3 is TGTGCCAGCAGTTTACCAGGACAGGAAGTAAGGAATGAAAAACTGTTTTTT.

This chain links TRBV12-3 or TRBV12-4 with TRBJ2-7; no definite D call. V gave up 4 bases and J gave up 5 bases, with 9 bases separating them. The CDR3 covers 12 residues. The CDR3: CASSSRVHEQYF. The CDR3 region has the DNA TGTGCCAGCAGTTCCCGGGTCCACGAGCAGTACTTC.

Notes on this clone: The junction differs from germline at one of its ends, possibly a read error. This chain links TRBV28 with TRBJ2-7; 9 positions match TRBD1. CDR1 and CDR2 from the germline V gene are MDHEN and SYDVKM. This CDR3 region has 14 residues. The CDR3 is CATQQTGGLTSKLF. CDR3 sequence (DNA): TGTGCCACTCAGCAGACAGGGGGACTGACTAGCAAACTCTTC.

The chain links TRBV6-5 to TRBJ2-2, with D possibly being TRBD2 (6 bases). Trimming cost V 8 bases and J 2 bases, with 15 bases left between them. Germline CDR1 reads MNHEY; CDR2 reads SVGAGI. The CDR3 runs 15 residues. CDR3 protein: CASAIGGDNTGELFF. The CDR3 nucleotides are TGTGCCAGCGCGATTGGCGGGGATAACACCGGGGAGCTGTTTTTT.

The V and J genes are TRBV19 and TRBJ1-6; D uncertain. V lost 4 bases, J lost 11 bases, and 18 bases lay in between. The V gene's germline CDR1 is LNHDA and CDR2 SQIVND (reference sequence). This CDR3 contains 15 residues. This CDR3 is CASSTQQGSSTPLHF. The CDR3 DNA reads TGTGCCAGTAGTACCCAACAAGGTAGTAGTACACCCCTCCACTTT.

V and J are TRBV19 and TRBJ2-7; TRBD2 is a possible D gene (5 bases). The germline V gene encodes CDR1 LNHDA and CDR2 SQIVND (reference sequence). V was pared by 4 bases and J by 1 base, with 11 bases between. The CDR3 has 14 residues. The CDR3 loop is CASSRQTTSYEQYF. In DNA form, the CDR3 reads TGTGCCAGTAGTAGGCAGACTACATCCTACGAGCAGTACTTC.

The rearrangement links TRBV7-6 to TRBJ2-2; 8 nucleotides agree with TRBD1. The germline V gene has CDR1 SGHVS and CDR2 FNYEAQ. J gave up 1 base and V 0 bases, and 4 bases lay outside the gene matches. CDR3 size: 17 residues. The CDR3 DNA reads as TGTGCCAGCAGCTTAGCCCTACAGGGGGAGAACACCGGGGAGCTGTTTTTT. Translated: CASSLALQGENTGELFF.

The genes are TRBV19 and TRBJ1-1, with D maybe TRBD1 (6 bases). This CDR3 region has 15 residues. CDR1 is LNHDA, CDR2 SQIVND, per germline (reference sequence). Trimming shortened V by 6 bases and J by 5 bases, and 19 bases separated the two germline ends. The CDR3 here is CASRRGGGHQTEAFF. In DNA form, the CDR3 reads TGTGCCAGTAGGAGGGGGGGCGGACACCAAACTGAAGCTTTCTTT.

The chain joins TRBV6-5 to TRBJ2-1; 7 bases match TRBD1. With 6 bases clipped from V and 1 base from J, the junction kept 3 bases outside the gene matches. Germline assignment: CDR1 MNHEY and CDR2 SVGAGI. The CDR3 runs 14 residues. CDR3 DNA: TGTGCCAGCAGCCGGGACAGATCCTACAATGAGCAGTTCTTC. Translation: CASSRDRSYNEQFF.

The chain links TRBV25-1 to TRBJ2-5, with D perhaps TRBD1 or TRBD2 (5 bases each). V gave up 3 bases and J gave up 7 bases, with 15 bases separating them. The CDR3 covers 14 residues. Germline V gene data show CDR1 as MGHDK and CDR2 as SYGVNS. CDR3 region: CASSEPGDRGTQYF. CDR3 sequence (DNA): TGTGCCAGCAGTGAGCCCGGGGACCGGGGGACCCAGTACTTC.

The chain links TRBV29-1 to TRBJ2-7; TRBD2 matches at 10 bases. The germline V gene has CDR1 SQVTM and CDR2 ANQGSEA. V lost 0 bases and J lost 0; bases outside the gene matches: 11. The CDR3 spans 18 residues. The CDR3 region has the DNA TGCAGCGTTGAAGAATCGCGGACTAGCGGAGAAAGCTCCTACGAGCAGTACTTC. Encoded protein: CSVEESRTSGESSYEQYF.

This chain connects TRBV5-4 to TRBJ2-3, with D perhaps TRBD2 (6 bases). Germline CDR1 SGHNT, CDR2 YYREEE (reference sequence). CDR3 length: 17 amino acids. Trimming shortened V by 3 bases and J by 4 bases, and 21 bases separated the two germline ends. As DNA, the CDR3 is TGTGCCAGCAGCTCACGCCTCGGGTGGGGGACTCCAGATACGCAGTATTTT. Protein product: CASSSRLGWGTPDTQYF.

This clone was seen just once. The CDR3 loop is CASSLGDTRARNYGYTF. As DNA, the CDR3 is TGTGCCAGCAGTTTGGGTGACACCCGGGCCCGGAACTATGGCTACACCTTC. The gene calls are TRBV28 and TRBJ1-2; D ambiguous. The V gene lost 3 bases and the J gene lost 2 bases, with 19 bases spanning the gap. The CDR3 is 17 residues long. Per the germline V gene, CDR1 is MDHEN and CDR2 is SYDVKM.

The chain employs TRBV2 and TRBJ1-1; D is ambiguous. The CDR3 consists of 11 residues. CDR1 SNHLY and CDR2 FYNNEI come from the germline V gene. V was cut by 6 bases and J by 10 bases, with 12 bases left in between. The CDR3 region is CASRSREAAFF. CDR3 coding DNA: TGTGCCAGCAGATCGCGCGAGGCAGCTTTCTTT.

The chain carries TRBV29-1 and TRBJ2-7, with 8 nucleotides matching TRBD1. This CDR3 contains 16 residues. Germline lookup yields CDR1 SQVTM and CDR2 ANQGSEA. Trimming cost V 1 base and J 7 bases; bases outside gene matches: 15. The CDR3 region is CSVEALSGTGFREQYF. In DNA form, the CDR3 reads TGCAGCGTTGAAGCATTATCCGGGACAGGATTTAGGGAGCAGTACTTC.

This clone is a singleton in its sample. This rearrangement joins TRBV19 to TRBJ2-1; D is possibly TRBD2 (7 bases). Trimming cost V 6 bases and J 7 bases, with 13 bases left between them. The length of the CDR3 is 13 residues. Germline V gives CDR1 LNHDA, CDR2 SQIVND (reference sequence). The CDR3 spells CASRRGGRNEQFF. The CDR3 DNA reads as TGTGCCAGTAGAAGGGGGGGGCGAAATGAGCAGTTCTTC.

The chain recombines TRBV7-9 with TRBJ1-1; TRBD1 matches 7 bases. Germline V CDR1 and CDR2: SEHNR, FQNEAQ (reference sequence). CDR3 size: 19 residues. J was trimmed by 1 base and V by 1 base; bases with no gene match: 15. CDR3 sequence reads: CASSLGGGQLETPNTEAFF. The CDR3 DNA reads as TGTGCCAGCAGCTTAGGGGGGGGACAGCTCGAGACCCCGAACACTGAAGCTTTCTTT.

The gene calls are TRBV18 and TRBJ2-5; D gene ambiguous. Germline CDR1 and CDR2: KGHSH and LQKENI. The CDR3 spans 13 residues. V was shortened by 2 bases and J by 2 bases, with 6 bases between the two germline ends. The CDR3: CASSPVTQETQYF. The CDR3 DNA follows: TGTGCCAGCTCACCAGTCACTCAAGAGACCCAGTACTTC.